This T cell receptor (beta chain) appears in the sequencing data of a study of human T cells and chemical hapten exposure. About the study: Affected patients, primarily female, had alopecia areata, totalis or universalis. The study, taken as a whole, reports: TCRs whose frequency exceeded 1 in 1000 remained the same following DPC sensitization.

The CDR3 runs 15 residues. The germline gives CDR1 SGDLS, CDR2 YYNGEE. Deletions cut 5 bases from V and 0 bases from J, with 15 bases between. About this clonotype itself: Antigen specificity is unknown.

TCRdb reprocessed the RACE reads with MiXCR, giving one entry per CDR3 protein. The sample has about 190,000 distinct CDR3 sequences, about 22% seen once. Sample time point: patch test 3, about 24 weeks after DPC sensitization. The treatment here: therapeutic diphenylcyclopropenone sensitization with weekly scalp DPC. The drawing of blood occurred before each patch test was applied. Each donor was an alopecia patient between 18 and 70 years of age who qualified for DPC. The clonotype originates from a woman aged 40 to 50 with alopecia areata. Some clones in this sample may be carry-over from other donors' samples. The sample here was whole blood, taken in connection with sensitization to the hapten diphenylcyclopropenone (DPC). This chain connects TRBV9 to TRBJ2-7; D not resolved. For the CDR3, the DNA is TGTGCCAGCAGTTCCACGCCCACTACCTCCTACGAGCAGTACTTC. Translating gives CASSSTPTTSYEQYF. The whole variable domain, remainder taken from reference TRBV9 and TRBJ2-7, is DSGVTQTPKHLITATGQRVTLRCSPRSGDLSVYWYQQSLDQGLQFLIQYYNGEERAKGNILERFSAQQFPDLHSELNLSSLELGDSALYFCASSSTPTTSYEQYFGPGTRLTVT.